The clone carrying this T cell receptor (beta chain) was seen a single time. No antigen is known for it. PCR was performed a second time for about 7 to 12 cycles using a sample-barcoded 5' primer and a J-beta primer mix. MiXCR, run by TCRdb on the 5' RACE reads, gives a single entry per CDR3 protein. The sample comprises 1.5 million to 2 million distinct CDR3 sequences, almost 35% of which are singletons, and about 11% rests with the top ten. The source of the sample is a study of blood T cells in healthy people across ages. Study-level findings and limits: Per million T cells, TCR beta diversity dropped about linearly as age rose.

This clonotype was sampled from a woman between 25 and 40 years old in good health. Sequences were obtained from blood.

In DNA form, the CDR3 reads TGCAGCGTTGAGCGGGGGGGCCGGAATGAGCAGTACTTC. Translating gives CSVERGGRNEQYF. The chain employs TRBV29-1 and TRBJ2-1, with 9 bases identical to TRBD2. The DNA end favors TRBJ2-7, so the J call may be wrong. The CDR3 contains 13 residues. Germline values: CDR1 SQVTM, CDR2 ANQGSEA.